This T cell receptor (beta chain) is drawn from a study of blood T cell repertoires in COVID-19. Overall study context: The United States, Italy and Spain supplied acute and convalescent COVID-19 samples. Nucleic acid was either cDNA or gDNA, and it came from T cells, B-cell-depleted T cells, or PBMCs.

Methods used by the authors: Reference gene primer amplification yielded estimated nucleated cell counts. This table comes from immunoSEQ multiplex PCR, and its TCRdb copy is limited to in-frame clones, with some not included. That table furnishes V, J and clone size, whereas the DNA furnished D and trimming. Altogether roughly 70,000 clones are present, less than 95% being singletons, with the ten largest covering approximately 4.8%. The CDR3 loop spans 13 amino acids. V trimming: 7 bases; J trimming: 2 bases; junction bases outside the gene matches: 5. Germline CDR1 reads GTSNPN; CDR2 reads SVGIG (reference sequence).

This TCR was sampled from an older woman with active COVID-19. This chain joins TRBV30 and TRBJ2-1; 7 bases align to TRBD2. The sequenced material came from peripheral blood. The DNA for the CDR3 is TGTGCCTTGGCAGCGGGGCCCTACAATGAGCAGTTCTTC. This sequence encodes CALAAGPYNEQFF.